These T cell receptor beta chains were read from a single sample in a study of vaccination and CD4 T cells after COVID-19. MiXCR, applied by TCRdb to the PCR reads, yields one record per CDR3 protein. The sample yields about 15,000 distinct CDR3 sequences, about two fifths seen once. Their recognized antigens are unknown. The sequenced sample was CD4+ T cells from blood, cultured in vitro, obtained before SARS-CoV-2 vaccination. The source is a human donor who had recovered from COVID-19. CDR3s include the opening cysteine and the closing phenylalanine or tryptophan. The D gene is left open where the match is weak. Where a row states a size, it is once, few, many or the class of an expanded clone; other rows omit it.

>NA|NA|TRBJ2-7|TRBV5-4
CASSLEGEQYF
TGTGCCAGCAGCTTAGAGGGCGAGCAGTACTTC
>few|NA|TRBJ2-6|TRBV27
CASSSPTGTGANVLTF
TGTGCCAGCAGTTCGCCCACAGGGACTGGGGCCAACGTCCTGACTTTC
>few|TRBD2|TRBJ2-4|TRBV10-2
CASRSTSGRQAKNIQYF
TGCGCCAGCAGGTCGACTAGCGGCAGGCAGGCCAAAAACATTCAGTACTTC
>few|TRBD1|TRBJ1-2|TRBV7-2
CASSLVTGDYGYTF
TGTGCCAGCAGCTTAGTAACAGGGGACTATGGCTACACCTTC
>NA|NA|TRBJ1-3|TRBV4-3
CASSRTVLSGNTIYF
TGCGCCAGCAGCCGAACGGTCCTCTCTGGAAACACCATATATTTT
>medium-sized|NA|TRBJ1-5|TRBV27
CASSLWGNQPQHF
TGTGCCAGCAGTTTATGGGGCAATCAGCCCCAGCATTTT
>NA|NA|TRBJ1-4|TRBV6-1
CASSEAGVNEKLFF
TGTGCCAGCAGTGAAGCGGGAGTTAACGAAAAACTGTTTTTT
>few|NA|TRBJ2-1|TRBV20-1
CSARRRFGINEQFF
TGCAGTGCTAGAAGACGGTTCGGTATCAATGAGCAGTTCTTC
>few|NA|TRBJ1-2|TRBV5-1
CASSPDSGRANYGYTF
TGCGCCAGCAGCCCTGATTCCGGGCGGGCTAACTATGGCTACACCTTC
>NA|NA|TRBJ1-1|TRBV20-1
CSARRRYREAFF
TGCAGTGCTAGACGGCGGTACCGAGAAGCTTTCTTT
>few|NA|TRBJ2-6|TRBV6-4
CASSDSGSSGANVLTF
TGTGCCAGCAGTGACTCTGGGAGCTCTGGGGCCAACGTCCTGACTTTC
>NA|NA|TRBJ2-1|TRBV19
CASSVMSYNEQFF
TGTGCCAGTAGTGTTATGTCCTACAATGAGCAGTTCTTC
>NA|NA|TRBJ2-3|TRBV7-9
CASNPPRSLSRSGTDTQYF
TGTGCCAGCAACCCCCCCCGGTCCCTCTCCCGAAGCGGCACAGATACGCAGTATTTT
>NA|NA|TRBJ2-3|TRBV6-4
CASSPRVTDTQYF
TGTGCCAGCAGCCCCCGGGTCACAGATACGCAGTATTTT
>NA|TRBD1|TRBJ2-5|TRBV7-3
CASSRTGGQETQYF
TGTGCCAGCAGCCGGACAGGGGGGCAAGAGACCCAGTACTTC